The following is a T cell receptor (beta chain) sequence with its context. This may arise from a read error, as a much more abundant clone is one base away. The CDR3 has 15 amino acids. Germline V CDR1 and CDR2: LGHDT, YNNKEL (reference sequence). This sample stems from a study of blood T cells in healthy people across ages. A second PCR, run for about 7 to 11 cycles, used a sample-barcoded 5' primer plus a J-beta primer mix. TCRdb re-analysed the 5' RACE reads in MiXCR, keeping a single row per CDR3 protein. The data contain approximately 810,000 distinct CDR3 sequences, 29% of them singletons. Sequencing input: blood. This TCR was sampled from a woman older than 75 in good health. The chain joins TRBV3-1 to TRBJ2-1; 8 bases are a match to TRBD1. The CDR3 nucleotides read TGTGCCAGCAGCCAAGGACAGGGGCATTACAATGAGCGGTTCTTC. Its protein is CASSQGQGHYNERFF.